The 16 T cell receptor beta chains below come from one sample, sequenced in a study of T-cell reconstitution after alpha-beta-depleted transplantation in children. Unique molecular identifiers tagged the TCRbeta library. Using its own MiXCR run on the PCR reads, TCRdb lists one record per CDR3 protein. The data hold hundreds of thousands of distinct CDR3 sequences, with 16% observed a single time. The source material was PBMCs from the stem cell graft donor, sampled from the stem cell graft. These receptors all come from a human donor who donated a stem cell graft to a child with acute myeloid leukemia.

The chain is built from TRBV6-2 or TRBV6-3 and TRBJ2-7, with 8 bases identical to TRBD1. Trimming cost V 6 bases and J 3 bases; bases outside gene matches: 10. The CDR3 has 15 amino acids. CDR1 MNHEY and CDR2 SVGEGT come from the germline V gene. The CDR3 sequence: CASRTPGGSIYEQYF. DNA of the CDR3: TGTGCCAGCAGGACCCCAGGGGGCTCCATCTACGAGCAGTACTTC.

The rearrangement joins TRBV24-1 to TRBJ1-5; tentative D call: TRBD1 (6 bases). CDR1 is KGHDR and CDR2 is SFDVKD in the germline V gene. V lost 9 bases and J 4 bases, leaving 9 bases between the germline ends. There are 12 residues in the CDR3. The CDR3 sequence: CATGTRNQPQHF. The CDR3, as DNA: TGTGCCACCGGGACAAGGAATCAGCCCCAGCATTTT.

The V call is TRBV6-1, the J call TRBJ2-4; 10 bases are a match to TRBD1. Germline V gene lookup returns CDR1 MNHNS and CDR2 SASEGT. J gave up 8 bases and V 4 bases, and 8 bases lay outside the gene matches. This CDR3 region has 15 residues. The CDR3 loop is CASSGDRGLGYIQYF. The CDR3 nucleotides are TGTGCCAGCAGTGGAGACAGGGGGCTCGGGTACATTCAGTACTTC.

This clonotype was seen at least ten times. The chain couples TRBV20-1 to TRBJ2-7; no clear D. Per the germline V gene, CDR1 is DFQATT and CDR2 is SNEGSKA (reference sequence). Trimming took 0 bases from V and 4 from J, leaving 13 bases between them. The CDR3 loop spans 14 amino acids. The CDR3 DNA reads TGCAGTGCTAGAGATCGTACGGGCTTTTACGAGCAGTACTTC. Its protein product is CSARDRTGFYEQYF.

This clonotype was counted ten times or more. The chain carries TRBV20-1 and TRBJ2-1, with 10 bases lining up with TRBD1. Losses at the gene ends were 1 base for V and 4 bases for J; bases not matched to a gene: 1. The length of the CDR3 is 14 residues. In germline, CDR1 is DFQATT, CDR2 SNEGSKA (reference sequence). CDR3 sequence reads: CSARGTGGYNEQFF. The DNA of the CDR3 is TGCAGTGCTAGAGGGACAGGGGGGTACAATGAGCAGTTCTTC.

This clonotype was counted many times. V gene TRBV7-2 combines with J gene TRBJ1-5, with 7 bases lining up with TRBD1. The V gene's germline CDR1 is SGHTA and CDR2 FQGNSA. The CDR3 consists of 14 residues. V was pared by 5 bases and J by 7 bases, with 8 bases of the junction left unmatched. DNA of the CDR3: TGTGCCAGCAGCCTAGGGGACAGCGGACAGCCCCAGCATTTT. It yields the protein CASSLGDSGQPQHF.

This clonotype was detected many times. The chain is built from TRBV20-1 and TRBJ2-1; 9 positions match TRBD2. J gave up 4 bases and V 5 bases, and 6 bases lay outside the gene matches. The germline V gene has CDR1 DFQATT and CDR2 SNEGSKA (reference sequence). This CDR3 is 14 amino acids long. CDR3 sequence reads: CSAPIAGDYNEQFF. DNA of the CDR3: TGCAGTGCTCCCATAGCGGGGGATTACAATGAGCAGTTCTTC.

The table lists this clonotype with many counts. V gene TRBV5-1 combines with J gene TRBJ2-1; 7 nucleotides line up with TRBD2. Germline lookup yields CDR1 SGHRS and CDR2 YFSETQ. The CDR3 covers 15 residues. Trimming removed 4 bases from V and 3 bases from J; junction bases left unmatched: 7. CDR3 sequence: CASSPREGRYNEQFF. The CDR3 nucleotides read TGCGCCAGCAGCCCCAGGGAGGGTCGCTACAATGAGCAGTTCTTC.

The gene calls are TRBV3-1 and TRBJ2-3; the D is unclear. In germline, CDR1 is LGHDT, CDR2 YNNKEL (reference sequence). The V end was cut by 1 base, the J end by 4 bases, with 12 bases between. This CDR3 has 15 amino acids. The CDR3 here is CASSQGPLGPDTQYF. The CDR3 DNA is TGTGCCAGCAGCCAAGGTCCGCTAGGGCCAGATACGCAGTATTTT.

The CDR3 loop is CASSHSRGRTDTQYF. DNA of the CDR3: TGCGCCAGCAGCCACTCCAGGGGGCGAACAGATACGCAGTATTTT. The chain has TRBV4-3 and TRBJ2-3, with 8 bases identical to TRBD1. CDR3 length: 15 amino acids. V shed 3 bases and J 3 bases; nucleotides not matched to a gene: 5. Germline lookup yields CDR1 LGHNA and CDR2 YSLEER.

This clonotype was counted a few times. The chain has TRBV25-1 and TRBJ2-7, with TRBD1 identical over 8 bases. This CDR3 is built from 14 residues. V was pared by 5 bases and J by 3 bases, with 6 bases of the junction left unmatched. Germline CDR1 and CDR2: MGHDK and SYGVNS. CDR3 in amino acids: CASSFPGQGYEQYF. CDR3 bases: TGTGCCAGCAGTTTTCCCGGACAGGGCTACGAGCAGTACTTC.

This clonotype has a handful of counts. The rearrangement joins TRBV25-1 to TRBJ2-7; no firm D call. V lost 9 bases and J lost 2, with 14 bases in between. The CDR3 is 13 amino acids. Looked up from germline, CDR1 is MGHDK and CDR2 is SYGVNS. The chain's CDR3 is CASRLSSAYEQYF. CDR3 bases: TGTGCCAGTCGGCTCTCCTCCGCCTACGAGCAGTACTTC.

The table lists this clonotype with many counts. The chain's CDR3 is CSAPGQVYNEQFF. The DNA for the CDR3 is TGCAGTGCCCCCGGCCAGGTTTACAATGAGCAGTTCTTC. This chain joins TRBV20-1 and TRBJ2-1, with D unclear. The CDR3 runs 13 residues. CDR1 DFQATT and CDR2 SNEGSKA come from the germline V gene (reference sequence). Trimming removed 6 bases at V and 4 bases at J, with 13 bases between.

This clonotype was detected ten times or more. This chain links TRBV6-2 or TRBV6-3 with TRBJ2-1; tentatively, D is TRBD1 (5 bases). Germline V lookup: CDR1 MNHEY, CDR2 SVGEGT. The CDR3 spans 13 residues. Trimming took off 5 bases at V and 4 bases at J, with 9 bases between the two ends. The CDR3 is CASSRQSYNEQFF. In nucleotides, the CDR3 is TGTGCCAGCAGTCGACAGTCTTACAATGAGCAGTTCTTC.

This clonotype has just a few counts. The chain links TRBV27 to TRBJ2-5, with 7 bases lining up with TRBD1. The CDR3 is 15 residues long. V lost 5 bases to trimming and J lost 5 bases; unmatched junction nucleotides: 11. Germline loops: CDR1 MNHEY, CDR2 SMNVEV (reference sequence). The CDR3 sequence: CASSVLRGGSETQYF. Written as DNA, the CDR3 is TGTGCCAGCAGTGTTTTAAGAGGGGGCTCGGAGACCCAGTACTTC.

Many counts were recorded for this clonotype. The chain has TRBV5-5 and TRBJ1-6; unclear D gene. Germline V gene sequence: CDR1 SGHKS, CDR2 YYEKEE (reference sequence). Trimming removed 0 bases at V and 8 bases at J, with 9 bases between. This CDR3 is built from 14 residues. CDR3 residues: CASSLAGGDSPLHF. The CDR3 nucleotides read TGTGCCAGCAGCTTGGCGGGTGGGGATTCACCCCTCCACTTT.